This T cell receptor (beta chain) came from a study of blood T cell repertoires in COVID-19. Study information: From the United States, Italy and Spain came samples of acute and convalescent COVID-19.

In the authors' workflow: Estimation of nucleated cell counts relied on the amplification of reference gene primers. Here immunoSEQ multiplex PCR was the method, and the copy in TCRdb shows in-frame clones only, minus some. V, J and clone size are those of that table, while D and trimming were read from the DNA. The table has around 190,000 clones, around 80% seen once. CDR3 size: 15 residues. The V end lost 1 base, the J end lost 5 bases, and 14 bases lay between the germline ends. CDR1 is SGHDN, CDR2 FVKESK, per germline. The receptor comes from a man aged 70-80 years with active or convalescent COVID-19. This sequence joins TRBV14 and TRBJ2-5; TRBD2 might be the D (5 bases). The sequencing input was peripheral blood. The CDR3 sequence is CASSQGSRTWETQYF. The CDR3 DNA follows: TGTGCCAGCAGCCAAGGCAGCAGGACTTGGGAGACCCAGTACTTC.